Listed below are T cell receptor beta chains from one sample, sequenced in a study of T cell responses to AZD1222 COVID-19 vaccine. Some clones are missing from TCRdb's copy, which holds only in-frame ones; the method was immunoSEQ multiplex PCR. The repertoire holds roughly 150,000 clones, with 91% as singletons. The input for sequencing was peripheral blood, taken on day 0 of AZD1222 vaccination. These receptors all come from an adult in good health. The CDR3 runs from the conserved cysteine through the conserved F or W. A D gene is named only where the DNA matches it firmly. Clone size is shown for a subset of rows, as once, few, many or a class of expanded clone.

J gene	clone size	V gene	D gene	CDR3 protein	CDR3 DNA
TRBJ2-1	.	TRBV4-2	TRBD2	CASRGSGRSSYNEQFF	TGTGCCAGCAGGGGAAGCGGGAGGAGCTCCTACAATGAGCAGTTCTTC
TRBJ2-3	medium-sized	TRBV28	.	CASSPRQWPTDTQYF	TGTGCCAGCAGTCCCCGACAGTGGCCCACAGATACGCAGTATTTT
TRBJ2-7	.	TRBV5-5	.	CASSWTVGNPYEQYF	TGTGCCAGCAGCTGGACAGTGGGAAATCCCTACGAGCAGTACTTC
TRBJ1-1	.	TRBV6-1	TRBD1	CASSEDRGYTEAFF	TGTGCCAGCAGTGAGGACAGGGGCTACACTGAAGCTTTCTTT
TRBJ2-1	.	TRBV7-2	.	CASSLEGFSYNEQFF	TGTGCCAGCAGCCTCGAGGGATTCTCCTACAATGAGCAGTTCTTC
TRBJ2-5	.	TRBV7-2	TRBD1	CASSPTGGKETQYF	TGTGCCAGCAGCCCGACAGGGGGCAAAGAGACCCAGTACTTC
TRBJ2-3	.	TRBV7-3	.	CASRGTRASTDTQYF	TGTGCCAGCAGGGGGACTCGCGCCAGCACAGATACGCAGTATTTT
TRBJ2-5	.	TRBV19	.	CASSSSLGFVETQYF	TGTGCCAGTAGTTCCTCTCTGGGGTTCGTGGAGACCCAGTACTTC
TRBJ2-3	.	TRBV2	.	CASSDRAATDTQYF	TGTGCCAGCAGTGATCGGGCAGCTACAGATACGCAGTATTTT
TRBJ2-5	.	TRBV6-6	TRBD2	CASSWGSGTQETQYF	TGTGCCAGCAGTTGGGGTAGCGGGACCCAAGAGACCCAGTACTTC
TRBJ1-4	.	TRBV5-1	.	CASSLQSHNEKLFF	TGCGCCAGCAGCCTACAGAGTCATAATGAAAAACTGTTTTTT
TRBJ1-2	.	TRBV6-5	.	CASRWTEYYGYTF	TGTGCCAGCAGGTGGACGGAATACTATGGCTACACCTTC
TRBJ1-1	.	TRBV6-2/TRBV6-3	.	CASSPGRLGYTEAFF	TGTGCCAGCAGTCCGGGACGCTTGGGGTACACTGAAGCTTTCTTT
TRBJ1-1	.	TRBV10-3	.	CAIKAGPPENTEAFF	TGTGCCATCAAGGCGGGGCCGCCGGAGAACACTGAAGCTTTCTTT
TRBJ2-7	.	TRBV6-5	.	CASSYGATGSYEQYF	TGTGCCAGCAGTTACGGGGCGACTGGCTCCTACGAGCAGTACTTC
TRBJ1-4	.	TRBV12-5	TRBD1	CASGFKRRGRTPTNEKLFF	TGTGCTAGTGGTTTTAAGCGCAGGGGGCGCACACCAACTAATGAAAAACTGTTTTTT
TRBJ2-2	.	TRBV24-1	.	CATRTPSTGELFF	TGTGCCACCCGGACTCCCAGTACCGGGGAGCTGTTTTTT
TRBJ2-7	.	TRBV15	.	CATSTRFRAGLALPSYEQYF	TGTGCCACCAGCACCAGATTTAGGGCTGGGCTAGCGCTTCCATCCTACGAGCAGTACTTC
TRBJ2-1	.	TRBV19	.	CASSIPQGGYNEQFF	TGTGCCAGTAGTATCCCGCAGGGTGGATACAATGAGCAGTTCTTC
TRBJ2-1	once	TRBV6-1	.	CASSLSYEQFF	TGTGCCAGCAGTCTATCGTATGAGCAGTTCTTC
TRBJ1-2	.	TRBV2	.	CASSEASGLTYGYTF	TGTGCCAGCAGTGAAGCCTCAGGGTTGACCTATGGCTACACCTTC
TRBJ2-5	.	TRBV5-1	.	CASSLSGLDRRETQYF	TGCGCCAGCAGCTTGTCCGGACTCGACCGGCGGGAGACCCAGTACTTC
TRBJ1-3	.	TRBV30	.	CAWSVTAQGGGNTIYF	TGTGCCTGGAGTGTTACCGCCCAGGGTGGAGGAAACACCATATATTTT
TRBJ1-6	.	TRBV12-3/TRBV12-4	.	CASSMTVNSPLHF	TGTGCCAGCAGTATGACAGTTAATTCACCCCTCCACTTT
TRBJ2-7	.	TRBV5-1	TRBD2	CASSLVWGLAAYEQYF	TGCGCCAGCAGCTTGGTCTGGGGACTAGCGGCCTACGAGCAGTACTTC
TRBJ2-7	.	TRBV28	.	CASSFPGPPDEQYF	TGTGCCAGCAGTTTCCCGGGACCCCCGGACGAGCAGTACTTC
TRBJ1-3	.	TRBV6-2/TRBV6-3	.	CASSYRNTIYF	TGTGCCAGCAGTTACCGAAACACCATATATTTT
TRBJ2-7	.	TRBV18	.	CASSPSSYEQYF	TGTGCCAGCTCGCCCTCGAGCTACGAGCAGTACTTC
TRBJ2-7	.	TRBV27	.	CASSFARGRYEQYF	TGTGCCAGCAGTTTCGCCCGGGGGAGGTACGAGCAGTACTTC
TRBJ1-2	.	TRBV7-9	TRBD1	CASSPDRGRNYGYTF	TGTGCCAGCAGCCCCGACAGGGGGCGCAACTATGGCTACACCTTC
TRBJ1-5	.	TRBV9	.	CASSAHGGDQPQHF	TGTGCCAGCAGCGCCCACGGGGGCGATCAGCCCCAGCATTTT
TRBJ2-7	.	TRBV11-2	.	CASRVRESSYEQYF	TGTGCCAGCAGGGTCCGGGAGAGCTCCTACGAGCAGTACTTC
TRBJ1-2	.	TRBV28	.	CASSFLGTNYGYTF	TGTGCCAGCAGTTTTTTGGGGACAAACTATGGCTACACCTTC
TRBJ2-7	.	TRBV4-1	.	CASSPHWRTLSSYEQYF	TGCGCCAGCAGCCCACATTGGCGGACACTAAGCTCCTACGAGCAGTACTTC
TRBJ1-1	.	TRBV10-2	TRBD1	CASSPGGLTEAFF	TGCGCCAGCAGCCCAGGGGGCTTAACTGAAGCTTTCTTT
TRBJ2-2	.	TRBV7-2	TRBD2	CASSRPSGRVVGELFF	TGTGCCAGCAGCCGGCCAAGCGGGAGAGTCGTCGGGGAGCTGTTTTTT
TRBJ2-7	.	TRBV5-4	.	CASSLGTASEQYF	TGTGCCAGCAGCTTGGGGACAGCGAGCGAGCAGTACTTC
TRBJ1-5	.	TRBV9	.	CASSLSGPQHF	TGTGCCAGCAGCCTTTCGGGGCCCCAGCATTTT
TRBJ2-1	.	TRBV2	.	CASSESRGGKLYEQFF	TGTGCCAGCAGTGAATCCCGAGGCGGGAAACTCTATGAGCAGTTCTTC
TRBJ2-3	.	TRBV15	.	CATSRAGRGADTQYF	TGTGCCACCAGCAGAGCTGGGAGAGGGGCAGATACGCAGTATTTT
TRBJ1-5	.	TRBV7-2	.	CASSLGTGQPQHF	TGTGCCAGCAGCTTGGGGACCGGTCAGCCCCAGCATTTT
TRBJ2-7	.	TRBV12-3/TRBV12-4	.	CASSPDTYEQYF	TGTGCCAGCAGTCCCGACACCTACGAGCAGTACTTC
TRBJ2-7	.	TRBV5-8	.	CASSSGTFSSYEQYF	TGTGCCAGCAGCTCCGGGACATTTAGCTCCTACGAGCAGTACTTC
TRBJ2-5	.	TRBV28	TRBD1	CASSYKTGQADGETQYF	TGTGCCAGCAGCTATAAAACGGGACAGGCCGATGGGGAGACCCAGTACTTC
TRBJ1-2	.	TRBV5-1	.	CASSPDSNYGYTF	TGCGCCAGCAGCCCCGACAGTAATTATGGCTACACCTTC
TRBJ2-7	.	TRBV3-1/TRBV3-2	TRBD2	CASSQVSSGRFEQYF	TGTGCCAGCAGCCAAGTGTCTAGCGGGAGATTCGAGCAGTACTTC
TRBJ1-5	.	TRBV19	.	CASSMNLFGQPQHF	TGTGCCAGTAGTATGAATCTATTCGGTCAGCCCCAGCATTTT